One and the same sample provided the 15 T cell receptor beta chains below, sequenced in a study of cytomegalovirus exposure and HLA in healthy donors. Vbeta (60) and Jbeta (13) primers were used in the PCR. TCRdb's table, derived via immunoSEQ multiplex PCR, lists solely in-frame clones and lacks some. The sample consists of fewer than 250,000 clones, approximately 80% of them appearing once. The sequenced sample consisted of PBMCs. The receptors were sampled from a woman aged 45-59 years in good health and CMV-seropositive.

This clone is a singleton in its sample. The chain is built from TRBV5-5 and TRBJ2-3, with TRBD2 matching 11 bases. The CDR3 is 14 residues long. The V gene's germline CDR1 is SGHKS and CDR2 YYEKEE (reference sequence). The junction had 4 bases not matched to a gene; V was cut back by 7 bases and J by 3 bases. The CDR3 coding sequence is TGTGCCAGCTCAAGGACTAGCGGGACAGATACGCAGTATTTT. Its protein product is CASSRTSGTDTQYF.

This chain joins TRBV12-5 and TRBJ1-4; 9 bases match TRBD1. Germline CDR1 reads LGHNT; CDR2 reads FRNRAP. This CDR3 has 14 amino acids. Trimming at V came to 7 bases and at J to 7 bases, leaving 7 bases not matched to a gene. The DNA of the CDR3 is TGTGCTAGTGCACAAGGGACAGGGAGTGAAAAACTGTTTTTT. Translating gives CASAQGTGSEKLFF.

J is TRBJ2-5 and V is TRBV7-6; 11 bases map to TRBD2. The CDR3 sequence is 15 residues long. Germline values: CDR1 SGHVS, CDR2 FNYEAQ. V shed 5 bases, J shed 2 bases, and the junction held 4 bases outside the gene matches. The CDR3 nucleotides are TGTGCCAGCAGCCCTAGCGGGGGGCATCAAGAGACCCAGTACTTC. Encoded protein: CASSPSGGHQETQYF.

This chain links TRBV6-6 with TRBJ1-5, with TRBD1 matching 9 bases. Germline CDR1 is MNHNY and CDR2 is SVGAGI (reference sequence). This CDR3 has 16 amino acids. Trimming removed 6 bases from V and 6 bases from J; junction bases left unmatched: 12. The CDR3 loop reads CASRRNGLGQGQPQHF. In DNA form, the CDR3 reads TGTGCCAGCAGACGAAATGGGCTGGGACAGGGTCAGCCCCAGCATTTT.

V and J are TRBV7-9 and TRBJ2-2; no firm D call. Germline CDR1 SEHNR, CDR2 FQNEAQ (reference sequence). The CDR3 loop spans 12 amino acids. Trimming removed 5 bases at V and 4 bases at J, with 5 bases between. The CDR3 loop is CASSPFTGELFF. The CDR3 DNA reads as TGTGCCAGCAGCCCTTTCACCGGGGAGCTGTTTTTT.

The chain links TRBV4-1 to TRBJ1-2; TRBD1 matches 7 bases. This CDR3 spans 15 amino acids. With 0 bases clipped from V and 6 bases from J, the junction kept 7 bases outside the gene matches. Germline values: CDR1 MGHRA, CDR2 YSYEKL. The CDR3 DNA reads TGCGCCAGCAGCCAAGAGTGGAGGGACAGAGATGGCTACACCTTC. The encoded protein is CASSQEWRDRDGYTF.

The table lists this clone with a few counts. CDR3 region: CASSLFILTNTEAFF. The CDR3 DNA is TGTGCCAGCAGCTTGTTTATACTTACGAACACTGAAGCTTTCTTT. The V call is TRBV5-5, the J call TRBJ1-1; no clear D. Germline V gene lookup returns CDR1 SGHKS and CDR2 YYEKEE (reference sequence). With 1 base removed from V and 1 base from J, the gap between germline ends came to 11 bases. CDR3 length: 15 residues. Filled out from reference TRBV5-5 and TRBJ1-1, the complete variable domain reads DAGVTQSPTHLIKTRGQQVTLRCSPISGHKSVSWYQQVLGQGPQFIFQYYEKEERGRGNFPDRFSARQFPNYSSELNVNALLLGDSALYLCASSLFILTNTEAFFGQGTRLTVV.

In this sample, this clone turned up once. J is TRBJ2-5 and V is TRBV5-1, with 11 nucleotides matching TRBD1. Per germline, CDR1 SGHRS and CDR2 YFSETQ. CDR3 length: 17 residues. J lost 5 bases, V lost 3 bases, and 12 bases had no gene match. The DNA of the CDR3 is TGCGCCAGCAGCTCTGGACAGGGGGCCATCTTAGGGGAGACCCAGTACTTC. This sequence encodes CASSSGQGAILGETQYF.

The chain recombines TRBV30 with TRBJ2-7; D is perhaps TRBD1 (7 bases). Germline CDR1 and CDR2: GTSNPN and SVGIG (reference sequence). The CDR3 has 15 residues. Trimming took off 4 bases at V and 5 bases at J, with 21 bases between the two ends. CDR3 nucleotide sequence: TGTGCCTGGATCTTCCGAGGGCAGGGGGGACACGAGCAGTACTTC. Translation: CAWIFRGQGGHEQYF.

This rearrangement joins TRBV9 to TRBJ1-1; the D is unclear. This CDR3 is built from 14 residues. With 6 bases removed from V and 5 bases from J, the gap between germline ends came to 17 bases. Germline V gene sequence: CDR1 SGDLS, CDR2 YYNGEE. CDR3 region: CASTPGRGGTEAFF. CDR3 nucleotides: TGTGCCAGCACCCCCGGGCGGGGAGGGACTGAAGCTTTCTTT.

This chain links TRBV28 with TRBJ1-1; 9 bases are shared with TRBD1. CDR1 is MDHEN and CDR2 is SYDVKM in the germline V gene. Trimming removed 10 bases from V and 9 bases from J; junction bases left unmatched: 18. The CDR3 is made up of 15 amino acids. The chain's CDR3 is CATKPEQGAASQAFF. CDR3 nucleotide sequence: TGTGCCACCAAGCCTGAACAGGGGGCGGCAAGTCAAGCTTTCTTT.

The V call is TRBV7-9, the J call TRBJ1-1; possible D gene TRBD1, 6 bases. This CDR3 has 15 residues. Germline V lookup: CDR1 SEHNR, CDR2 FQNEAQ (reference sequence). Between the trimmed V and J ends, which lost 2 bases and 3 bases, there was a span of 13 bases. CDR3 sequence: CASSLYRPGDTEAFF. The CDR3, as DNA: TGTGCCAGCAGCTTATACAGACCAGGGGACACTGAAGCTTTCTTT. The whole variable domain, filled in from reference TRBV7-9 and TRBJ1-1, reads DTGVSQNPRHKITKRGQNVTFRCDPISEHNRLYWYRQTLGQGPEFLTYFQNEAQLEKSRLLSDRFSAERPKGSFSTLEIQRTEQGDSAMYLCASSLYRPGDTEAFFGQGTRLTVV.

The chain links TRBV7-3 to TRBJ1-1; TRBD1 agrees at 10 bases. CDR1 is SGHTA, CDR2 FQGTGA, per germline. J gave up 5 bases and V 5 bases, and 11 bases lay outside the gene matches. The CDR3 spans 16 residues. The CDR3 coding sequence is TGTGCCAGCAGCCTCCAGACAGGGGGCGTTGGGACTGAAGCTTTCTTT. This gives the protein CASSLQTGGVGTEAFF.

The chain links TRBV27 to TRBJ2-3, with 10 nucleotides matching TRBD2. V was clipped by 2 bases and J by 3 bases; unmatched bases: 5. The CDR3 extends over 16 amino acids. CDR1 and CDR2 from the germline V gene are MNHEY and SMNVEV (reference sequence). The CDR3 DNA reads TGTGCCAGCAGTTTAGGAGCGGGGGGGGTGACAGATACGCAGTATTTT. This encodes CASSLGAGGVTDTQYF.

The V and J genes are TRBV19 and TRBJ1-6; D might be TRBD1 (6 bases). The V end was cut by 3 bases, the J end by 7 bases, with 16 bases between. In germline, CDR1 is LNHDA, CDR2 SQIVND (reference sequence). The CDR3 contains 16 residues. Here the CDR3 DNA reads TGTGCCAGTAGTATCCGCCCAGGGGAGAGGAATTCACCCCTCCACTTT. Amino acid sequence: CASSIRPGERNSPLHF.